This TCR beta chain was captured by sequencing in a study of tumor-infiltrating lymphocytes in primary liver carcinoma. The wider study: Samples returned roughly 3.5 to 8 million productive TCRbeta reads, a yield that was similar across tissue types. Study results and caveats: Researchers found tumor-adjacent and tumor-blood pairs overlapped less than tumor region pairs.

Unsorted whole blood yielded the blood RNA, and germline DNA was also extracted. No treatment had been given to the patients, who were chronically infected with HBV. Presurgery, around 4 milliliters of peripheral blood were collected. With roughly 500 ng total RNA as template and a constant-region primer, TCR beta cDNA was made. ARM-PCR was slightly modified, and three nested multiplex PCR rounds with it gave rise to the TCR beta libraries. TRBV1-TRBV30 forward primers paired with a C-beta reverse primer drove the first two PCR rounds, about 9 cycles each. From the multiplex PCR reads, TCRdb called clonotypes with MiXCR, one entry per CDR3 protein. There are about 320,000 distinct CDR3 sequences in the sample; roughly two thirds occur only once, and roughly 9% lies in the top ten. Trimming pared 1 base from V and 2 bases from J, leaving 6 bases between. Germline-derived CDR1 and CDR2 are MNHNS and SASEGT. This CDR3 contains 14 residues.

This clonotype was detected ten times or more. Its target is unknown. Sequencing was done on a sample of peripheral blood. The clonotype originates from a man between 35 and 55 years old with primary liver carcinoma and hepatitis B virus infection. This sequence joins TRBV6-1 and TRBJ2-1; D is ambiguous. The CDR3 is CASSEDSPYNEQFF. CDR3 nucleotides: TGTGCCAGCAGTGAAGACAGCCCCTACAATGAGCAGTTCTTC.